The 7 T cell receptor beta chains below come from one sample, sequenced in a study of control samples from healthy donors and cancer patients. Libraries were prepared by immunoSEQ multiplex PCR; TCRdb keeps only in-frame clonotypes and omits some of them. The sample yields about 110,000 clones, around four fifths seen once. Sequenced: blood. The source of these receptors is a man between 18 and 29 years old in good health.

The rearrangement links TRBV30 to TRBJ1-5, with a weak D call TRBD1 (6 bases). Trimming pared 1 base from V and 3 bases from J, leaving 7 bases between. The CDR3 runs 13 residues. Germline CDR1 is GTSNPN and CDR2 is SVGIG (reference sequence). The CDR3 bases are TGTGCCTGGAGTGGGGGGGCCAATCAGCCCCAGCATTTT. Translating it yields CAWSGGANQPQHF. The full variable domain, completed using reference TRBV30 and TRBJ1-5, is SQTIHQWPATLVQPVGSPLSLECTVEGTSNPNLYWYRQAAGRGLQLLFYSVGIGQISSEVPQNLSASRPQDRQFILSSKKLLLSDSGFYLCAWSGGANQPQHFGDGTRLSIL.

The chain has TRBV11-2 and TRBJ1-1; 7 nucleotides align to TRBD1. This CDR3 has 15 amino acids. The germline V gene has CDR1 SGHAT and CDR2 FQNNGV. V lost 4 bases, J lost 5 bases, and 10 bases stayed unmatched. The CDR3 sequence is CASSSHKGARTEAFF. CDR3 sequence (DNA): TGTGCCAGCAGCTCCCACAAGGGGGCGCGTACTGAAGCTTTCTTT.

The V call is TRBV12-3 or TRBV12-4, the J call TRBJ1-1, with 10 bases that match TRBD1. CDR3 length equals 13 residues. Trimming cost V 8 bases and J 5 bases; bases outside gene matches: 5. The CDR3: CASDRGRGTEAFF. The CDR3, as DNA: TGTGCCAGCGACAGGGGGCGAGGAACTGAAGCTTTCTTT.

CDR3 loop: CASSQRGPRETQYF. The DNA of the CDR3 is TGTGCCAGCAGCCAGCGGGGGCCCCGAGAGACCCAGTACTTC. The chain has TRBV13 and TRBJ2-5; 8 nucleotides match TRBD2. V shed 5 bases and J 4 bases; nucleotides not matched to a gene: 6. Germline values: CDR1 PRHDT, CDR2 FYEKMQ (reference sequence). The CDR3 runs 14 residues. Full variable domain (outside the CDR3, taken from reference TRBV13 and TRBJ2-5): AAGVIQSPRHLIKEKRETATLKCYPIPRHDTVYWYQQGPGQDPQFLISFYEKMQSDKGSIPDRFSAQQFSDYHSELNMSSLELGDSALYFCASSQRGPRETQYFGPGTRLLVL.

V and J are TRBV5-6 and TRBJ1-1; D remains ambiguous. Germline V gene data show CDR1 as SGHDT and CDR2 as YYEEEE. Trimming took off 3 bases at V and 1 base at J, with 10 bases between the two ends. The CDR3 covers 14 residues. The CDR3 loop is CASSSELGNTEAFF. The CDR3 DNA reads TGTGCCAGCAGCTCGGAGCTGGGGAACACTGAAGCTTTCTTT.

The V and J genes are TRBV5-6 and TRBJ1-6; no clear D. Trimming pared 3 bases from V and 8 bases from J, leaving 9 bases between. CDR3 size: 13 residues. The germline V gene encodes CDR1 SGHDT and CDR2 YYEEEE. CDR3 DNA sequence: TGTGCCAGCAGCTCTGACGGGTATTCACCCCTCCACTTT. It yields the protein CASSSDGYSPLHF.

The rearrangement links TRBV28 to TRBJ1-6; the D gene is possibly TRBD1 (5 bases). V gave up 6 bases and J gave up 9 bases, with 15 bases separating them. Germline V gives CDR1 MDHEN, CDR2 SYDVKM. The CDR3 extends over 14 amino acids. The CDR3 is CASRSPGLVSPLHF. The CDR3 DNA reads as TGTGCCAGCAGATCCCCGGGACTAGTTTCACCCCTCCACTTT.